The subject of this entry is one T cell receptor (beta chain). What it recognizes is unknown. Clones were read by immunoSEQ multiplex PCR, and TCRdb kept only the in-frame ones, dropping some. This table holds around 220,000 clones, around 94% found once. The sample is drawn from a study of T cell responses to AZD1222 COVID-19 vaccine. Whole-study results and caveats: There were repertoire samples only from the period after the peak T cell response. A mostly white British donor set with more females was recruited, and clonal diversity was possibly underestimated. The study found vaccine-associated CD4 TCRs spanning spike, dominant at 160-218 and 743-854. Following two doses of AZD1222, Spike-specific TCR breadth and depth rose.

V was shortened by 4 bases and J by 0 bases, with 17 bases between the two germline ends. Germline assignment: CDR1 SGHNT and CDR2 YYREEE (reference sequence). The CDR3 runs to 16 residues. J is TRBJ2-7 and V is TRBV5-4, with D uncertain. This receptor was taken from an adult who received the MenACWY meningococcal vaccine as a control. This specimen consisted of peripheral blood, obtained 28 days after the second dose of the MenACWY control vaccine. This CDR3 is CASSRAEDVSSYEQYF. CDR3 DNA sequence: TGTGCCAGCAGCAGGGCCGAAGACGTCAGCTCCTACGAGCAGTACTTC.